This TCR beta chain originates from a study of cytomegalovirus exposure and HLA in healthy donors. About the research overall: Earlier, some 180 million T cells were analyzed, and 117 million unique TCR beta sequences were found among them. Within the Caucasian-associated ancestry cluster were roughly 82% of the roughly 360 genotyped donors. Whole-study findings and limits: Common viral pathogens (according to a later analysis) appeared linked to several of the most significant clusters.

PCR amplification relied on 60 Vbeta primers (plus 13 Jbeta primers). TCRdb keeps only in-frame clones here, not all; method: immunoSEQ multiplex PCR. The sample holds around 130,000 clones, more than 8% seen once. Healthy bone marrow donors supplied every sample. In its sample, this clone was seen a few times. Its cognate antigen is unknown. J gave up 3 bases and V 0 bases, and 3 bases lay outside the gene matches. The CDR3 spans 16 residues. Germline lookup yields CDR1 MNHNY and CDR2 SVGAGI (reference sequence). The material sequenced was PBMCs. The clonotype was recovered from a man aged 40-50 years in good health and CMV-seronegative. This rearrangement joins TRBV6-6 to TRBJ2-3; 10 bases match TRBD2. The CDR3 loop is CASSYSGSGGTDTQYF. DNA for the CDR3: TGTGCCAGCAGTTACTCGGGTAGCGGGGGGACAGATACGCAGTATTTT.